This TCR beta chain is drawn from a study of human T cells and chemical hapten exposure (TCRdb year 2021). Broadly, across the study: For sensitization, 2% DPC in acetone was applied to an approximately 2 cm by approximately 2 cm area of upper inner arm skin. Blood for TCR sequencing was provided by twenty-nine alopecia patients at one to four time points (pre-sensitization, 2, 6 and 24 weeks). This study followed changes in the peripheral blood TCR repertoire in vivo during primary and secondary sensitization of alopecia patients to the hapten diphenylcyclopropenone (DPC). Alopecia areata with under or over 50% scalp involvement, alopecia totalis and alopecia universalis were represented in the patient cohort, which was mostly female. Patient blood was sampled pre-sensitization (week 0) and at 2, 6 and about 24 weeks after DPC sensitization. Weekly therapeutic DPC doses were additionally applied to the scalp of patients throughout the approximately 24-week study period. Patch testing was performed on the upper back with Finn chambers containing 0.01% DPC, and the patch tests were scored after 6 days according to International Contact Dermatitis Research Group standards. Libraries were combined into a pool for sequencing, and differences in TCR yield between samples came mainly from small differences in library volumes within the pool.

The meaning of the sample's time point label: patch test 1, 2 weeks after DPC sensitization. According to the study, the label for this sample's treatment or condition signals: therapeutic diphenylcyclopropenone sensitization with weekly scalp DPC. At every patch-test visit, the blood draw took place before the patch test was put on. To be eligible, patients had to be aged 18 to 70, diagnosed with alopecia and judged suitable for DPC therapy, while pregnant patients were excluded. Total RNA was extracted from unfractionated whole blood that had been collected in Tempus Blood RNA tubes. V lost 7 bases and J lost 3 bases; the stretch between them is 13 bases long. From cysteine to phenylalanine, the CDR3 is 14 amino acids long. The kept DNA is CDR3 alone, 42 bases in frame from the first base. CDR1 MNHEY and CDR2 SVGEGT are derived from the germline V gene. The paper as a whole reports these results and caveats: Alopecia, a presumed autoimmune disease, was present in all patients, so the immune response of the patients might differ from that of healthy individuals. DPC sensitization did not change the number of TCRs with a frequency above 1 in 1000, and there was no evidence of changes in global repertoire structure. Significantly more large CDR3 similarity clusters were formed by expanded TCRs than by pre-sensitization or healthy control sets, consistent with antigen-driven responses. A positive correlation was found between the number of PT1 expanded TCRs and patch test score, with significance reached at thresholds 8, 16 and 32 but not 4. Repeated subsampling changed both the strength of the expansion versus patch-test correlation and the threshold at which that correlation became significant.

The receptor library was made with RACE. Sequencing relied on a NextSeq 500. During library preparation, unique molecular identifiers were attached to individual cDNA molecules so that TCRs could be counted quantitatively and reproducibly. For every blood RNA sample, sequencing covered both the TCR alpha and TCR beta chains. The paper's processing steps were these. A median of roughly 99,000 TCRs per sample was observed, with a range of about 23,224 to 690,600. V, J and CDR3 annotation of the TCR reads was carried out using the Decombinator software suite. For the PS versus PT1 abundance plots, all samples were subsampled to the same number of TCRs (28,000). Expanded TCRs were defined as absent before sensitization and observed at least eight times at the 2-week time point. TCRdb cleaned the public reads at Q25 with fastp, built clones with MiXCR and kept in-frame beta chains. Each entry is one CDR3 protein sequence, shown with its most common DNA and genes. TCRdb, not the original authors, processed these V and J calls. The sample contains about 120,000 distinct CDR3 sequences, around 13% of them found a single time. The leading ten clones occupy 0.92% of the sample.

A single count supports this clonotype. There is no known antigen for this receptor. No quality values exist for individual bases; no much larger clone is one base distant. The rearrangement joined TRBV6-2 or TRBV6-3 to TRBJ1-5; no D gene can be assigned with confidence. The receptor was isolated from a man younger than 30 with alopecia areata. Some clones in this sample may be carry-over from other donors' samples. The sequencing here drew on whole blood, taken in connection with sensitization to the hapten diphenylcyclopropenone (DPC). In nucleotide form, the sequence is TGTGCCAGCACAAGAGCGGTGCCCAATCAGCCCCAGCATTTT. Translation gives CASTRAVPNQPQHF.